Below, one T cell receptor beta chain is given with its context. Its target is unknown. This CDR3 has 12 residues. Trimming pared 3 bases from V and 9 bases from J, leaving 6 bases between. This sample is drawn from a study of Graves' ophthalmopathy and Graves' hyperthyroidism. Findings of the study overall: Using 13 signatures, a model distinguished ophthalmopathy from stable hyperthyroidism, reaching around 87% sensitivity and approximately 84% specificity. The majority of expanded thyroid clonotypes above 0.001 frequency also occurred in blood.

Amplified material comprised TCR beta CDR3 regions derived from RNA transcripts. Second-round multiplex PCR came after first-round RT-PCR with HTBI primers. TCRdb called the multiplex PCR reads again in MiXCR, with one record for every CDR3 protein. The sample has about 740,000 distinct CDR3 sequences, 35% to 50% seen once; the top ten hold 44%. V is TRBV12-3 or TRBV12-4 and J is TRBJ1-6; D not resolved. The sequenced sample consisted of peripheral blood. This clonotype was obtained from an adult man with Graves' ophthalmopathy. For the CDR3, the DNA is TGTGCCAGCAGTTTGGTTACTTCACCCCTCCACTTT. Protein product: CASSLVTSPLHF.